These 23 T cell receptor beta chains were all obtained from the same sample, sequenced in a study of blood T cell repertoires in COVID-19. Clones were read by immunoSEQ multiplex PCR, and TCRdb kept only the in-frame ones, dropping some. The data show roughly 50,000 clones, approximately 85% seen once. Sequenced input: peripheral blood. The origin of the receptors is a human donor in a cohort sampled during active COVID-19.

The V call is TRBV6-4, the J call TRBJ2-1; 7 bases map to TRBD2. CDR3 length: 15 residues. Germline assignment: CDR1 MRHNA and CDR2 SNTAGT. With 4 bases clipped from V and 6 bases from J, the junction kept 9 bases outside the gene matches. The CDR3 spells CASSAMAGAANEQFF. CDR3 sequence (DNA): TGTGCCAGCAGTGCCATGGCGGGAGCAGCCAATGAGCAGTTCTTC.

The chain joins TRBV3-1 (or the pseudogene TRBV3-2) to TRBJ1-1, with 7 positions matching TRBD1. There are 14 residues in the CDR3. The V and J ends lost 5 bases and 2 bases, in that order; junction bases with no gene match: 5. The germline V gene has CDR1 LGHDT and CDR2 YNNKEL (reference sequence). The DNA of the CDR3 is TGTGCCAGCAGCTGGGGACAGAGAAACACTGAAGCTTTCTTT. Its translation: CASSWGQRNTEAFF.

V gene TRBV15 combines with J gene TRBJ1-4; D not resolved. The CDR3 extends over 13 amino acids. Germline values: CDR1 LNHNV, CDR2 YYDKDF (reference sequence). Between the trimmed V and J ends, which lost 0 bases and 8 bases, there was a span of 7 bases. CDR3 sequence (DNA): TGTGCCACCAGCAGAGATAATCTCGAAAAACTGTTTTTT. Translated: CATSRDNLEKLFF.

The chain employs TRBV28 and TRBJ2-1, with 9 bases fitting TRBD2. The V gene end was trimmed by 3 bases and the J gene end by 0 bases; junction bases not matched to a gene: 18. CDR1 MDHEN and CDR2 SYDVKM come from the germline V gene. The CDR3 runs to 21 residues. CDR3 DNA sequence: TGTGCCAGCAGTTTCCCCTCCCCCCAACTAGCGGGCCCGAGCTCCTACAATGAGCAGTTCTTC. Its protein product is CASSFPSPQLAGPSSYNEQFF.

The chain carries TRBV4-3 and TRBJ2-3, with D maybe TRBD2 (5 bases). Germline V gene lookup returns CDR1 LGHNA and CDR2 YSLEER. The CDR3 loop spans 15 amino acids. V lost 2 bases and J lost 4, with 13 bases in between. CDR3 coding DNA: TGCGCCAGCAGCCAACAGCGGATCGGGGCAGATACGCAGTATTTT. It is translated as CASSQQRIGADTQYF.

The chain employs TRBV19 and TRBJ2-1; 13 bases line up with TRBD2. Germline assignment: CDR1 LNHDA and CDR2 SQIVND (reference sequence). Trimming removed 5 bases from V and 4 bases from J; junction bases left unmatched: 5. This CDR3 is 16 amino acids long. CDR3 nucleotide sequence: TGTGCCAGTAGTGCGAGACTAGCGGGGGGATACAATGAGCAGTTCTTC. Encoded protein: CASSARLAGGYNEQFF.

The chain couples TRBV29-1 to TRBJ2-2; 8 bases agree with TRBD1. The CDR3 contains 14 residues. Looked up from germline, CDR1 is SQVTM and CDR2 is ANQGSEA. The ends lost 7 bases at V and 4 bases at J; junction bases unmatched: 8. DNA of the CDR3: TGCAGCGGACGGACAGGGACCGTCACCGGGGAGCTGTTTTTT. It encodes CSGRTGTVTGELFF.

The chain combines TRBV7-2 with TRBJ2-5; D possibly corresponds to TRBD1 (5 bases). The CDR3 has 14 residues. Germline CDR1 and CDR2: SGHTA and FQGNSA. V was shortened by 5 bases and J by 1 base, with 11 bases between the two germline ends. The CDR3, as DNA: TGTGCCAGCAGCGTCATGACAGCCCAAGAGACCCAGTACTTC. It translates to CASSVMTAQETQYF.

The J gene is TRBJ2-1, the V gene TRBV5-4, with unresolved D. In germline, CDR1 is SGHNT, CDR2 YYREEE (reference sequence). This CDR3 region has 14 residues. Trimming stripped 0 bases from V and 0 bases from J, with 4 bases between. CDR3 loop: CASSLGSSYNEQFF. In DNA, the CDR3 is TGTGCCAGCAGCTTGGGTAGCTCCTACAATGAGCAGTTCTTC.

The gene calls are TRBV28 and TRBJ1-2; D is uncertain. Trimming cost V 1 base and J 0 bases, with 3 bases left between them. CDR1 and CDR2 from the germline V gene are MDHEN and SYDVKM. This CDR3 is built from 13 residues. The CDR3 is CASSLSANYGYTF. Here the CDR3 DNA reads TGTGCCAGCAGTTTATCGGCTAACTATGGCTACACCTTC.

The rearrangement joins TRBV15 to TRBJ2-1; TRBD2 matches at 8 bases. This CDR3 spans 15 amino acids. In germline, CDR1 is LNHNV, CDR2 YYDKDF (reference sequence). V shed 4 bases, J shed 4 bases, and the junction held 6 bases outside the gene matches. CDR3: CATSTGGTGYNEQFF. The CDR3 bases are TGTGCCACCAGCACGGGAGGGACGGGTTACAATGAGCAGTTCTTC.

V and J are TRBV5-8 and TRBJ1-1; D remains unclear. This CDR3 spans 13 amino acids. The ends were cut back, 1 base at V and 1 base at J, with 5 bases in the middle. CDR1 is SGHTS, CDR2 YDEGEE, per germline. The DNA of the CDR3 is TGTGCCAGCAGCTTGAACAGGAACACTGAAGCTTTCTTT. As protein: CASSLNRNTEAFF.

V gene TRBV9 combines with J gene TRBJ1-1; 9 nucleotides align to TRBD1. The germline gives CDR1 SGDLS, CDR2 YYNGEE. This CDR3 region has 15 residues. Trimming at V came to 4 bases and at J to 3 bases, leaving 7 bases not matched to a gene. Here the CDR3 DNA reads TGTGCCAGCAGCTTACGGACAGGGGTTGACACTGAAGCTTTCTTT. It yields the protein CASSLRTGVDTEAFF.

The genes are TRBV18 and TRBJ2-5, with TRBD2 as a possible D gene (6 bases). The CDR3 is 14 residues long. The V gene lost 1 base and the J gene lost 0 bases, with 6 bases spanning the gap. Germline CDR1 is KGHSH and CDR2 is LQKENI. CDR3 DNA sequence: TGTGCCAGCTCACCACTAGCGGACCAAGAGACCCAGTACTTC. This sequence encodes CASSPLADQETQYF.

The chain has TRBV4-3 and TRBJ1-5; TRBD1 is a possible D gene (6 bases). The germline CDR1 and CDR2 sequences are LGHNA and YSLEER. Trimming took 3 bases from V and 6 from J, leaving 15 bases between them. This CDR3 contains 15 residues. The DNA of the CDR3 is TGCGCCAGCAGCCAGGACCGCCAGGGGTTTCAGCCCCAGCATTTT. Its protein product is CASSQDRQGFQPQHF.

The CDR3 DNA sequence: TGTGCCAGCAGCAGTCTAGGGGGGACCCAGTACTTC. This codes for CASSSLGGTQYF. The chain uses TRBV7-2 and TRBJ2-5; maybe TRBD1 (6 bases). The CDR3 has 12 amino acids. With 5 bases removed from V and 7 bases from J, the gap between germline ends came to 11 bases. Looked up from germline, CDR1 is SGHTA and CDR2 is FQGNSA.

This rearrangement joins TRBV19 to TRBJ2-7; 11 positions agree with TRBD2. The CDR3 extends over 16 amino acids. V dropped 1 base and J dropped 3; count of bases not matched to a gene: 5. Germline V gene data show CDR1 as LNHDA and CDR2 as SQIVND (reference sequence). The CDR3 loop is CASSIGTSGSIYEQYF. The CDR3 coding sequence is TGTGCCAGTAGTATAGGAACTAGCGGGAGTATCTACGAGCAGTACTTC.

This chain uses TRBV6-5 with TRBJ1-2; the D gene is possibly TRBD1 (6 bases). The CDR3 has 14 amino acids. CDR1 MNHEY and CDR2 SVGAGI come from the germline V gene. V lost 7 bases and J lost 2, with 14 bases in between. This CDR3 reads CASNAGALNYGYTF. For the CDR3, the DNA is TGTGCCAGCAACGCGGGGGCCCTGAACTATGGCTACACCTTC.

The chain couples TRBV2 to TRBJ1-1; TRBD1 agrees at 9 bases. V dropped 6 bases and J dropped 12; count of bases not matched to a gene: 8. The CDR3 is made up of 12 amino acids. The germline CDR1 and CDR2 sequences are SNHLY and FYNNEI. The CDR3 is CASRHRTGEPFF. In nucleotides, the CDR3 is TGTGCCAGCAGACACCGGACAGGGGAACCTTTCTTT.

The chain links TRBV27 to TRBJ2-3; D is undetermined. Germline CDR1 MNHEY, CDR2 SMNVEV (reference sequence). The V gene lost 3 bases and the J gene lost 3 bases, with 10 bases spanning the gap. The CDR3 runs 14 residues. The CDR3 here is CASSFMSPTDTQYF. As DNA, the CDR3 is TGTGCCAGCAGTTTTATGAGTCCTACAGATACGCAGTATTTT.

The gene calls are TRBV11-2 and TRBJ2-5; D is possibly TRBD2 (7 bases). Trimming stripped 3 bases from V and 5 bases from J, with 13 bases between. Germline V gene lookup returns CDR1 SGHAT and CDR2 FQNNGV. There are 14 residues in the CDR3. The CDR3 DNA sequence: TGTGCCAGCAGCTTCGGGGGGCGAGGGGAGACCCAGTACTTC. Translated: CASSFGGRGETQYF.

The chain links TRBV28 to TRBJ2-5; TRBD2 aligns across 8 bases. The CDR3 totals 15 residues. The V gene's germline CDR1 is MDHEN and CDR2 SYDVKM. J gave up 5 bases and V 6 bases, and 11 bases lay outside the gene matches. The CDR3, as DNA: TGTGCCAGCAGCCTTCAGCGGGAGAGGGGTGAGACCCAGTACTTC. Encoded protein: CASSLQRERGETQYF.

V usage is TRBV29-1 and J usage is TRBJ1-1; weak D call: TRBD1 (5 bases). The CDR3 extends over 11 amino acids. The V end lost 7 bases, the J end lost 0 bases, and 6 bases lay between the germline ends. The germline CDR1 and CDR2 sequences are SQVTM and ANQGSEA. This CDR3 reads CSADMNTEAFF. The DNA for the CDR3 is TGCAGCGCGGACATGAACACTGAAGCTTTCTTT.